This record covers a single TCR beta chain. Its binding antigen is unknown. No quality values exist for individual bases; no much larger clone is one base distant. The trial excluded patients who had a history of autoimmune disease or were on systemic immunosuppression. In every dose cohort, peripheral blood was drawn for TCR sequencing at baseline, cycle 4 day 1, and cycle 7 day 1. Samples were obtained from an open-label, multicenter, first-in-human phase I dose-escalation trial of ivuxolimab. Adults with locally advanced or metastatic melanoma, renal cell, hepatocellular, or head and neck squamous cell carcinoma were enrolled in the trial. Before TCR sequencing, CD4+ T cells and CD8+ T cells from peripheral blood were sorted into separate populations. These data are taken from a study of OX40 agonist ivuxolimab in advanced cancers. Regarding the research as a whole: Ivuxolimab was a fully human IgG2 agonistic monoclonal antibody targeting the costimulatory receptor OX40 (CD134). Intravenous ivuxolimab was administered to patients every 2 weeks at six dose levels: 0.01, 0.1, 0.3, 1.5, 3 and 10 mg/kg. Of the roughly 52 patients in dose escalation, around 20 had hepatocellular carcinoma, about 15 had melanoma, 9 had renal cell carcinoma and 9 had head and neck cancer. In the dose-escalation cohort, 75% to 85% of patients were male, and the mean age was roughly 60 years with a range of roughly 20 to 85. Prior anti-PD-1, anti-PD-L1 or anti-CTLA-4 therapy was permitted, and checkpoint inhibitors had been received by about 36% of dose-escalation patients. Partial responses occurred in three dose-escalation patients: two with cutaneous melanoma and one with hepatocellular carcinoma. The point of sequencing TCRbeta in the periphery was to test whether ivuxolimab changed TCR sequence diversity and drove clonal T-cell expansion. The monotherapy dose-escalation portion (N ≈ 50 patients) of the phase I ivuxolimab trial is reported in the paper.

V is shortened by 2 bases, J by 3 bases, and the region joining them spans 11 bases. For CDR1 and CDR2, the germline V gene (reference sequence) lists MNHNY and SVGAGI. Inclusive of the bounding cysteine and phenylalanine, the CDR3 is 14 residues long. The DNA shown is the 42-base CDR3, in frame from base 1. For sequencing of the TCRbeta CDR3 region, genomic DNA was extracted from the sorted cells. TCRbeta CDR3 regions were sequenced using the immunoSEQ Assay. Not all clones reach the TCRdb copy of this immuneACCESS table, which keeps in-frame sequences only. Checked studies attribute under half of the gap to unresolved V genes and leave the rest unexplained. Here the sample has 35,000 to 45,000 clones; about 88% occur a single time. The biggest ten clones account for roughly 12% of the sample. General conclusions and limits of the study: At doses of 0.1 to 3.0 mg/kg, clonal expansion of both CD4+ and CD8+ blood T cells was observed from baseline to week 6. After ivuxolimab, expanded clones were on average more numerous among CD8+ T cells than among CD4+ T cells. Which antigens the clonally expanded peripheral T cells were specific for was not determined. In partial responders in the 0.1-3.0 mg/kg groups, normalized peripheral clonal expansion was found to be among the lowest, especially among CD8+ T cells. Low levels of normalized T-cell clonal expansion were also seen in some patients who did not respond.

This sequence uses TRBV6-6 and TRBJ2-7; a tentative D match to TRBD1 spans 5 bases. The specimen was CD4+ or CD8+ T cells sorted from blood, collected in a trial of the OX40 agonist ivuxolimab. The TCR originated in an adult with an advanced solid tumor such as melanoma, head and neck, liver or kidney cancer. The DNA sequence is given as TGTGCCAGCAGTTACGACAGATTAGACTACGAGCAGTACTTC. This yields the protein CASSYDRLDYEQYF.